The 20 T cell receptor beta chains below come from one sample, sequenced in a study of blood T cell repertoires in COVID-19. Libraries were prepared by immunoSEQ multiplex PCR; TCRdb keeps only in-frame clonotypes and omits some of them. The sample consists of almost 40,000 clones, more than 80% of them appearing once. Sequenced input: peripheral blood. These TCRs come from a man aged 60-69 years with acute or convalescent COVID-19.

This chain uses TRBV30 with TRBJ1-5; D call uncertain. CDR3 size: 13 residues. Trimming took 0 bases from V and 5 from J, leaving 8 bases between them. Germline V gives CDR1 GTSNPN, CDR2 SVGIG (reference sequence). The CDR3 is CAWSVGGDQPQHF. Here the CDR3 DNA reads TGTGCCTGGAGTGTCGGCGGTGATCAGCCCCAGCATTTT.

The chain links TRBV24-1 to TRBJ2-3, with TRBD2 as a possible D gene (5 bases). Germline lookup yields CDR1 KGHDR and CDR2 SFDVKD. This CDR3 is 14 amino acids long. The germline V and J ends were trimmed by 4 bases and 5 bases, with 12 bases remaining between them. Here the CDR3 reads CATSDNVAKDTQYF. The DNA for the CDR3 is TGTGCCACCAGTGACAATGTAGCGAAAGATACGCAGTATTTT.

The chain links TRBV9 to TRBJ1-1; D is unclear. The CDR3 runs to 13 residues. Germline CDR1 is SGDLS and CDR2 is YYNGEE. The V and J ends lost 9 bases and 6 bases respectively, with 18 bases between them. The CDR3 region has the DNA TGTGCCACCGAAAGCCTTACTTTTGCTGAAGCTTTCTTT. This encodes CATESLTFAEAFF.

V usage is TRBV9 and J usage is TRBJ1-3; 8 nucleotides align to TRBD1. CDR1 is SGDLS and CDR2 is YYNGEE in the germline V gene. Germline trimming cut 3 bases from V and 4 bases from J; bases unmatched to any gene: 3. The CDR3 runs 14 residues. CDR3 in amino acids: CASSAGGGGNTIYF. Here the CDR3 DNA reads TGTGCCAGCAGCGCAGGGGGCGGCGGAAACACCATATATTTT.

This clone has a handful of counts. Here the CDR3 reads CASRGGPLGSGIYEQYF. For the CDR3, the DNA is TGTGCCAGCAGGGGAGGACCCTTGGGTAGCGGGATCTACGAGCAGTACTTC. The chain uses TRBV5-5 and TRBJ2-7, with 8 bases identical to TRBD2. Trimming cost V 5 bases and J 3 bases; bases outside gene matches: 16. The CDR3 is made up of 17 amino acids. Looked up from germline, CDR1 is SGHKS and CDR2 is YYEKEE (reference sequence).

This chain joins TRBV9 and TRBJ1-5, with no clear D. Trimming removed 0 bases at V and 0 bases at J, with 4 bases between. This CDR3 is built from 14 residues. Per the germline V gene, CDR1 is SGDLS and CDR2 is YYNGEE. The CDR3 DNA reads TGTGCCAGCAGCGTAGTCTGTAGCAATCAGCCCCAGCATTTT. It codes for CASSVVCSNQPQHF.

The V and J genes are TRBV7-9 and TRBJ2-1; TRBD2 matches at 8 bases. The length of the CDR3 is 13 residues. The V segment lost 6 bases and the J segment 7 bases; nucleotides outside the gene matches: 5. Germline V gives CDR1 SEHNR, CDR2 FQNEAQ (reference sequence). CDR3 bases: TGTGCCAGCAGTTTGGGACTAGGAAATGAGCAGTTCTTC. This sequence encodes CASSLGLGNEQFF.

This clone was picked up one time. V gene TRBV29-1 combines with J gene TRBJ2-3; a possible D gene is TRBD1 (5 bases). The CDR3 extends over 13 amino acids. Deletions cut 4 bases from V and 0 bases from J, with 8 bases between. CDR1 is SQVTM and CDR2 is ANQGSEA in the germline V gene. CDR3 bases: TGCAGCGTTGCAGGACATAGCACAGATACGCAGTATTTT. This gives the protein CSVAGHSTDTQYF.

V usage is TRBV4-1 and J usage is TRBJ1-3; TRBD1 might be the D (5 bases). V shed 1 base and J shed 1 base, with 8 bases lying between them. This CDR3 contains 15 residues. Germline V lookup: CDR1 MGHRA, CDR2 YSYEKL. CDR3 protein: CASSQVAGSGNTIYF. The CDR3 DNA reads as TGCGCCAGCAGCCAAGTAGCAGGGTCTGGAAACACCATATATTTT.

DNA of the CDR3: TGTGCCATCACCCGAGGGGGAAACTACGAGCAGTACTTC. Residues: CAITRGGNYEQYF. The chain has TRBV10-3 and TRBJ2-7; tentatively, D is TRBD1 (6 bases). The germline CDR1 and CDR2 sequences are ENHRY and SYGVKD. V was shortened by 7 bases and J by 3 bases, with 13 bases between the two germline ends. The CDR3 sequence is 13 residues long.

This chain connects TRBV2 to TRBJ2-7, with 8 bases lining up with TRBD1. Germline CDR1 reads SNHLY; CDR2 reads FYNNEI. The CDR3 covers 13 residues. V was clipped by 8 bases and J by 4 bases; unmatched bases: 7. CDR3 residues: CASRAGGAYEQYF. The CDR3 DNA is TGTGCCAGCCGGGCAGGGGGCGCGTACGAGCAGTACTTC.

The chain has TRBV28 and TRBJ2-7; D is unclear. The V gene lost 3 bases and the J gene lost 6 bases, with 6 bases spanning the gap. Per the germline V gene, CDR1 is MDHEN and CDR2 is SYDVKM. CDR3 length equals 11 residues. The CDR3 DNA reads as TGTGCCAGCAGTTTCCGGAGCGAGCAGTACTTC. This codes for CASSFRSEQYF. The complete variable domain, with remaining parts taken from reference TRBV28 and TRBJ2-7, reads DVKVTQSSRYLVKRTGEKVFLECVQDMDHENMFWYRQDPGLGLRLIYFSYDVKMKEKGDIPEGYSVSREKKERFSLILESASTNQTSMYLCASSFRSEQYFGPGTRLTVT.

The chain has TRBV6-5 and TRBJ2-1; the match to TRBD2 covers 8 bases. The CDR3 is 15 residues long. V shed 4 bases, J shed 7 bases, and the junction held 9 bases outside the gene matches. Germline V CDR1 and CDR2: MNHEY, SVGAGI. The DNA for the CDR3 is TGTGCCAGCAGTTCGCGGGAGGCAGCTTTAAATGAGCAGTTCTTC. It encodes CASSSREAALNEQFF.

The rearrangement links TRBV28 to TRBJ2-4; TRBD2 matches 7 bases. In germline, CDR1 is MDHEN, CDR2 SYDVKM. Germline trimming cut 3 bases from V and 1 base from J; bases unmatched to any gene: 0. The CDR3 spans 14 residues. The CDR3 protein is CASSLGGAKNIQYF. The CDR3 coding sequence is TGTGCCAGCAGTTTGGGGGGGGCCAAAAACATTCAGTACTTC.

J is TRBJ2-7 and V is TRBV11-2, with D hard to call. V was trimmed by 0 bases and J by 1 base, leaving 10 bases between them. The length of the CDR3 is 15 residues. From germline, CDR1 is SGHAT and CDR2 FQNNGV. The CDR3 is CASSLDELNSYEQYF. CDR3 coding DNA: TGTGCCAGCAGCTTAGATGAGTTAAATTCCTACGAGCAGTACTTC.

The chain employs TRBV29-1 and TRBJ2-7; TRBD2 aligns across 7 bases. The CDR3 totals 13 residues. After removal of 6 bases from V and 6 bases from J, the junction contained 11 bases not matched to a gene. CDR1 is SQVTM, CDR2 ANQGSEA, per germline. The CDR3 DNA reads TGCAGCGTAGAGCGGGACTCTATCGGCGAGCAGTACTTC. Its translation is CSVERDSIGEQYF.

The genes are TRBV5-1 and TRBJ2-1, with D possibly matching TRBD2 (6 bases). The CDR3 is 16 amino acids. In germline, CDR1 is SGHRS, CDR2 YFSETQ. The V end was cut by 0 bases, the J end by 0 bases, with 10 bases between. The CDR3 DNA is TGCGCCAGCAGCTTGGACCGGGACTCCTCCTACAATGAGCAGTTCTTC. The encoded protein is CASSLDRDSSYNEQFF.

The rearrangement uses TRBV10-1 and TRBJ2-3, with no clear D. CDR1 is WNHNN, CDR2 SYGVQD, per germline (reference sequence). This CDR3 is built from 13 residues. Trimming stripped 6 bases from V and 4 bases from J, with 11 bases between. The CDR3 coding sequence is TGCGCCAGCAGCTCCCCTGCGGCAGATACGCAGTATTTT. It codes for CASSSPAADTQYF.

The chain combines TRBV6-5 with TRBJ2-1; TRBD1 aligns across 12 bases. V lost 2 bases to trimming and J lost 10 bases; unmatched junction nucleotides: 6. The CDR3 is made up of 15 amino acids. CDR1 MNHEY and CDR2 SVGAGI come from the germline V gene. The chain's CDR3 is CASSYMGTGGNEQFF. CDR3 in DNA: TGTGCCAGCAGTTACATGGGGACAGGGGGCAACGAGCAGTTCTTC.

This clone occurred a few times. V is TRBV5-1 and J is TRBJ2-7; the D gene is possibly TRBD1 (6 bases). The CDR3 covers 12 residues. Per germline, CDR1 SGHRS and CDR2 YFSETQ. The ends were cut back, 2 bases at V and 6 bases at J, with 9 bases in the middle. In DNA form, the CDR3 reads TGCGCCAGCAGCTTTGGGGGCCGCGAGCAGTACTTC. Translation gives CASSFGGREQYF.